The T cell receptor (beta chain) described here comes from a study of breast tumors, draining lymph nodes, adjacent tissues. Study-wide points: Tumor and nontumor repertoires were significantly more similar in luminal-like than in basal-like breast cancer. Tumor TCR diversity was below lymph nodes but above nontumor tissue. Tumor T cell lymph node origin was a supported hypothesis, not proven.

The lymph nodes were axillary draining lymph nodes from breast cancer patients. CDR3 length equals 11 residues. From germline, CDR1 is MNHNS and CDR2 SASEGT. The ends were cut back, 2 bases at V and 7 bases at J, with 6 bases in the middle. One entry per CDR3 protein results from TCRdb running MiXCR on the multiplex PCR reads. The sample lists roughly 260,000 distinct CDR3 sequences, more than 30% occurring once. Worth noting for this clonotype: No antigen is known for it.

This chain joins TRBV6-1 and TRBJ2-7; D is ambiguous. This TCR was sampled from a female donor with breast cancer. Some clones in this sample may be carry-over from other donors' samples. The sample comprised axillary lymph node tissue. The CDR3 sequence: CASSEPLEQYF. Here the CDR3 DNA reads TGTGCCAGCAGTGAACCCTTGGAGCAGTACTTC.